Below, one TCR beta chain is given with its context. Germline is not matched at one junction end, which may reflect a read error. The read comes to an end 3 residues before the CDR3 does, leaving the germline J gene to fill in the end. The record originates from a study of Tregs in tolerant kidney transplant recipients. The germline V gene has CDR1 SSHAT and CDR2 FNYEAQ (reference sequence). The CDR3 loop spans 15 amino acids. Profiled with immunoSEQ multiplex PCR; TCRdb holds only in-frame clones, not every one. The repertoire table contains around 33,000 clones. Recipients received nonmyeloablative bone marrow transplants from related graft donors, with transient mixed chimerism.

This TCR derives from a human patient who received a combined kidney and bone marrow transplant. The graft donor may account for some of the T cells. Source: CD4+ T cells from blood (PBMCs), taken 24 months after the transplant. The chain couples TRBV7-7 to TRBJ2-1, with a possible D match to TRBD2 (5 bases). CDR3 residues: CASSLTEDSWGEQFF. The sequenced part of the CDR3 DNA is TGTGCTAGCAGCTTGACCGAGGACTCCTGGGGTGAG.